These T cell receptor beta chains were read from a single sample in a study of tumor-infiltrating lymphocytes in primary liver carcinoma. A single record per CDR3 protein comes from TCRdb applying MiXCR to the multiplex PCR reads. Among around 330,000 distinct CDR3 sequences listed, about three fifths were seen once. Sequencing input: peripheral blood. The receptors derive from a woman in her twenties or thirties with primary liver carcinoma and hepatitis B virus infection. CDR3s include the opening cysteine and the closing phenylalanine or tryptophan. D genes are given only for firm matches. The size entry is marked missing in some rows and otherwise reads once, few, many or a size class.

DNA: TGTGCCAGCAACTTAATGTTGGTAGCTGGGGAGCTGTTTTTT; CDR3: CASNLMLVAGELFF; J: TRBJ2-2; size: -; V: TRBV11-2; D: -
DNA: TGTGCCAGCAGTTTCTGGACAGCCGATAATGAAAAACTGTTTTTT; CDR3: CASSFWTADNEKLFF; J: TRBJ1-4; size: -; V: TRBV12-3/TRBV12-4; D: -
DNA: TGTGCCAGCAGCCAAGGAGGCTCCTACAATGGGCAGTTCTTC; CDR3: CASSQGGSYNGQFF; J: TRBJ2-1; size: -; V: TRBV5-5; D: -
DNA: TGTGCCTGGAGTACAGACAGACTATACAATGAGCAGTTCTTC; CDR3: CAWSTDRLYNEQFF; J: TRBJ2-1; size: -; V: TRBV30; D: -
DNA: TGTGCCAGCACCCGACTAGCGGGCCTCTACGAGCAGTACTTC; CDR3: CASTRLAGLYEQYF; J: TRBJ2-7; size: -; V: TRBV28; D: TRBD2
DNA: TGCGCCAGCAGCCAAGCCCCGGGCTACGAGCAGTACTTC; CDR3: CASSQAPGYEQYF; J: TRBJ2-7; size: many; V: TRBV4-3; D: -
DNA: TGCGCCAGCAGTGGGGGGGCGGGTGAGCAGTTCTTC; CDR3: CASSGGAGEQFF; J: TRBJ2-1; size: many; V: TRBV10-1; D: -
DNA: TGTGCCAGCAGCCACGACAGGGCCGGGCCCCAGCATTTT; CDR3: CASSHDRAGPQHF; J: TRBJ1-5; size: many; V: TRBV11-2; D: TRBD1
DNA: TGTGCCAGCAGACCGGGACAGGGGGCCTGGAACACTGAAGCTTTCTTT; CDR3: CASRPGQGAWNTEAFF; J: TRBJ1-1; size: -; V: TRBV13; D: TRBD1
DNA: TGTGCCAGCAGGCCGCTCAGCGGGTTGAGCCCCTACGAGCAGTACTTC; CDR3: CASRPLSGLSPYEQYF; J: TRBJ2-7; size: -; V: TRBV6-2/TRBV6-3; D: -
DNA: TGTGCCAGCAGCAAAGCTAAGCGGGAGGCTGAGACCCAGTACTTC; CDR3: CASSKAKREAETQYF; J: TRBJ2-5; size: -; V: TRBV21-1; D: -
DNA: TGTGCCAGCAGTGGAGGAAGGCTGGGGGCTAGCGGGGTGCCCTACGAGCAGTACTTC; CDR3: CASSGGRLGASGVPYEQYF; J: TRBJ2-7; size: -; V: TRBV28; D: TRBD2
DNA: TGTGTCACCAGTGACGCTAGCGGGAGGGTCGCAGATACGCAGTATTTT; CDR3: CVTSDASGRVADTQYF; J: TRBJ2-3; size: -; V: TRBV24-1; D: TRBD2
DNA: TGTGCCAGCAGCCCGAACACAGCAACTAGCTTTGGGCAGTTCTTC; CDR3: CASSPNTATSFGQFF; J: TRBJ2-1; size: -; V: TRBV11-2; D: -
DNA: TGCGCCAGCAGCTTGGGTTGGCAGGGAGAGACCCGGTACTTC; CDR3: CASSLGWQGETRYF; J: TRBJ2-5; size: -; V: TRBV5-1; D: -
DNA: TGCGCCAGCAGCTCACTAGCGGGAGGCGGAACAGATACGCAGTATTTT; CDR3: CASSSLAGGGTDTQYF; J: TRBJ2-3; size: -; V: TRBV5-1; D: TRBD2
DNA: TGTGCCAGCAGCTTGGACGGGATGACTGGAAACACCATATATTTT; CDR3: CASSLDGMTGNTIYF; J: TRBJ1-3; size: few; V: TRBV5-6; D: -
DNA: TGTGCCAGCAGCTCCGCGCGACATCTGGATTCCTACAATGAGCAGTTCTTC; CDR3: CASSSARHLDSYNEQFF; J: TRBJ2-1; size: few; V: TRBV5-4; D: -
DNA: TGTGCCAGCAGCTCTCCGAACAGGGGGAACACTGAAGCTTTCTTT; CDR3: CASSSPNRGNTEAFF; J: TRBJ1-1; size: -; V: TRBV7-9; D: TRBD1
DNA: TGCAGCGTTCCAGGGGGGACCGGGGAGCTGTTTTTT; CDR3: CSVPGGTGELFF; J: TRBJ2-2; size: many; V: TRBV29-1; D: -
DNA: TGTGCCAGCAGCCCGACAGGGGGCGCGGTTGAAGCTTTCTTT; CDR3: CASSPTGGAVEAFF; J: TRBJ1-1; size: many; V: TRBV4-2; D: TRBD1
DNA: TGTGCCAGCAGCCTCGGACAGACAGTTGGGACCGGGGAGCTGTTTTTT; CDR3: CASSLGQTVGTGELFF; J: TRBJ2-2; size: few; V: TRBV6-5; D: -
DNA: TGTGCCAGCAGTCCTGGACGCCATAACATTGAAGCTTTCTTC; CDR3: CASSPGRHNIEAFF; J: TRBJ1-1; size: -; V: TRBV12-3/TRBV12-4; D: -
DNA: TGTGCCAGCAGCCAAGCAGGAGGGACAGATTATGGCTACACCTTC; CDR3: CASSQAGGTDYGYTF; J: TRBJ1-2; size: few; V: TRBV4-2; D: TRBD1
DNA: TGTGCCAGCATCTTAGCGGGCGTTGAGACCCAGTACTTC; CDR3: CASILAGVETQYF; J: TRBJ2-5; size: -; V: TRBV6-1; D: TRBD2
DNA: TGTGCCAGCAGCCACGAGGTAGGCCACCGAGCGACGCCCCAGCATTTT; CDR3: CASSHEVGHRATPQHF; J: TRBJ1-5; size: -; V: TRBV28; D: -